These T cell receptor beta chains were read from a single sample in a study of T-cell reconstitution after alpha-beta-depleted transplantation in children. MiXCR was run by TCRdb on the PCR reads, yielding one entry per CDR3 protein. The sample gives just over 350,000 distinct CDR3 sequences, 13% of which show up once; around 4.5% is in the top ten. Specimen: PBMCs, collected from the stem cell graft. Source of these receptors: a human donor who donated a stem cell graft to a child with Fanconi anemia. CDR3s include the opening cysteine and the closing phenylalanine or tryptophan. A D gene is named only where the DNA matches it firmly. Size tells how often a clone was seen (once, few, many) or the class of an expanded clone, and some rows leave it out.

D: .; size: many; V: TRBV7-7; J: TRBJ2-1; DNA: TGTGCTAGCAGCAGATCATTGGCGAATAAGCAGTTCTTC; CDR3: CASSRSLANKQFF
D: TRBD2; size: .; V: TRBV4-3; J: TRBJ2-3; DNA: TGCGCCAGCAGCCCGTCCAGAAGCGGGGGGGTGCTGGATACGCAGTATTTT; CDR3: CASSPSRSGGVLDTQYF
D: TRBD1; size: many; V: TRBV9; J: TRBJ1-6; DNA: TGTGCCAGCAGCGTAACGGGACAGGCCAATTCACCCCTCCACTTT; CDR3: CASSVTGQANSPLHF
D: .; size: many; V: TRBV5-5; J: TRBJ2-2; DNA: TGTGCCAGCAGCTTGAAGGGGGGCACCGGGGAGCTGTTTTTT; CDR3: CASSLKGGTGELFF
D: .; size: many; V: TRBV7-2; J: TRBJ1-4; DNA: TGTGCCAGCAGCTTTGGGTCAACTAATGAAAAACTGTTTTTT; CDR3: CASSFGSTNEKLFF
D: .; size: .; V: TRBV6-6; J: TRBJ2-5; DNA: TGTGCCAGCAGTTCCAGACAAGAGACCCAGTACTTC; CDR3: CASSSRQETQYF
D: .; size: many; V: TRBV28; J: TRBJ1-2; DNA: TGTGCCAGCAGTTTGAGGCTTCGACAGGTCGGCTACACCTTC; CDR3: CASSLRLRQVGYTF
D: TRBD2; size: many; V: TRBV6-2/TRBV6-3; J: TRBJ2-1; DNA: TGTGCCAGCAGTTTTCTACTAGCGGGGGGGAACTCCTACAATGAGCAGTTCTTC; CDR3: CASSFLLAGGNSYNEQFF
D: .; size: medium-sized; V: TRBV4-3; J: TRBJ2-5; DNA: TGCGCCAGCAGCCACTTATCACGGGGGCTGCACCAAGAGACCCAGTACTTC; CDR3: CASSHLSRGLHQETQYF
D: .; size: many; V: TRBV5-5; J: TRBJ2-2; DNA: TGTGCCAGCAGCTCTGGAATCACCGGGGAGCTGTTTTTT; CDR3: CASSSGITGELFF
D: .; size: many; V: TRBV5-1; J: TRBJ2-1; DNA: TGCGCCAGCAGCCTCTCCCCCGGTGGTTTTGGTAATGAGCAGTTCTTC; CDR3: CASSLSPGGFGNEQFF
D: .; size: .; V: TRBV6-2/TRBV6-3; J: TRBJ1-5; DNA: TGTGCCAGCAGTTCCCTGACAGGAGTTCAGCCCCAGCATTTT; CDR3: CASSSLTGVQPQHF
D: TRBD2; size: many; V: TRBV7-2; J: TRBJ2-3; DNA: TGTGCCAGCAGCTTCCGGGGGGGCCCAGATACGCAGTATTTT; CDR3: CASSFRGGPDTQYF
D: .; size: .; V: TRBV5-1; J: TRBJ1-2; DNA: TGCGCCAGCAGCTTGGGGGACGGTAATTACTACACCTTC; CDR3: CASSLGDGNYYTF
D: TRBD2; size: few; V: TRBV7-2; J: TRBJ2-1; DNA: TGTGCCAGCAGCTCACAAGGACTAGAAAAGTTCTTC; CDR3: CASSSQGLEKFF
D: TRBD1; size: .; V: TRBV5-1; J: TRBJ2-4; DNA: TGCGCCAGCAGCTTACTTCAGGGGGCAGGGGACATTCAGTACTTC; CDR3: CASSLLQGAGDIQYF
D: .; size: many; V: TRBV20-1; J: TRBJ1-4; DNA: TGCAGTGCTAGAGATTTCGGGGCAACTAATGAAAAACTGTTTTTT; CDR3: CSARDFGATNEKLFF
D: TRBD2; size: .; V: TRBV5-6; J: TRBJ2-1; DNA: TGTGCCAGCAGCTTGGCACTAGCGGGGGATTACAATGAGCAGTTCTTC; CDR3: CASSLALAGDYNEQFF
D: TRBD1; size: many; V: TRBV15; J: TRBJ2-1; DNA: TGTGCCACCAGCAGAGGTCAAGACAGGGTCAATGAGCAGTTCTTC; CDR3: CATSRGQDRVNEQFF
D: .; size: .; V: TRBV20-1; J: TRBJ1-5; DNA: TGCAGTGCTAGGAGGACAGAAGATCAGCCCCAGCATTTT; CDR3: CSARRTEDQPQHF
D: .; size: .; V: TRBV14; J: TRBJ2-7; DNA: TGTGCCAGCAGCGCTGTACGAGGGAACGAGCAGTACTTC; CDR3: CASSAVRGNEQYF
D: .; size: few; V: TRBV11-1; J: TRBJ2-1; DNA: TGTGCCAGCAGCTTGACGCAAGAGGATGAGCAGTTCTTC; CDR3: CASSLTQEDEQFF
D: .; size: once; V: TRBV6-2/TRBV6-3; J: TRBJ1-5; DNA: TGTGCCAGCAGTTACAGGGAAAGGGGTGGCAATCAGCCCCAGCATTTT; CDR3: CASSYRERGGNQPQHF
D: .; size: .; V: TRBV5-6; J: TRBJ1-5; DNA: TGTGCCAGCAGCTTGGGTATACAGCGGGGGCCCCAGCATTTT; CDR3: CASSLGIQRGPQHF
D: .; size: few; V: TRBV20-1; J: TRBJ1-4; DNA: TGCAGTGCTAGAGAAGGGGCAACTAATGAAAAACTGTTTTTT; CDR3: CSAREGATNEKLFF
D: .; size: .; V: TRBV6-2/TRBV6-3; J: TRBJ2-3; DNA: TGTGCCAGCGGCATGGCGGGGACAGATACGCAGTATTTT; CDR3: CASGMAGTDTQYF
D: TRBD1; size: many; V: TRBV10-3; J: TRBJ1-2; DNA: TGTGCCATCAGTGATCAGGGGGCGAACTATGGCTACACCTTC; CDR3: CAISDQGANYGYTF
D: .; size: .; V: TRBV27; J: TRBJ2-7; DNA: TGTGCCAGCAGAACACAGGGTAGGACCTACGAGCAGTACTTC; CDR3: CASRTQGRTYEQYF
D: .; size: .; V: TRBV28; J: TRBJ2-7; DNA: TGTGCCAGCATGAATTACTACGAGCAGTACTTC; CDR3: CASMNYYEQYF
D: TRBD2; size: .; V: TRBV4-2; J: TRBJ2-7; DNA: TGTGCCAGCAGCCCCCGGACTAGCGGCTCCGAGCAGTACTTC; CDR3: CASSPRTSGSEQYF
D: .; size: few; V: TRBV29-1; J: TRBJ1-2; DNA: TGCAGCGGCGGGAGCGGAACCTATGGCTACACCTTC; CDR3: CSGGSGTYGYTF
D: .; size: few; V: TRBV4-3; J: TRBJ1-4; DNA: TGCGCCAGCAGCCAAGCGACCCCCCAACAGAATGAAAAACTGTTTTTT; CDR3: CASSQATPQQNEKLFF
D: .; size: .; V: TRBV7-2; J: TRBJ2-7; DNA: TGTACCAGCAGCTTATCCGGGCGGTATTACACCTACGAGCAGTACTTC; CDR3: CTSSLSGRYYTYEQYF
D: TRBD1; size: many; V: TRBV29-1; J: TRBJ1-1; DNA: TGCAGCGTGGCCAAGATACAGGGGCGTTATGAAGCTTTCTTT; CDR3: CSVAKIQGRYEAFF
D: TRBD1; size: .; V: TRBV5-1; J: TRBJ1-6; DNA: TGCGCCAGCAGCTTGGGGACAGGGTATTCACCCCTCCACTTT; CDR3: CASSLGTGYSPLHF
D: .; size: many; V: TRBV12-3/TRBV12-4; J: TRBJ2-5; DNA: TGTGCCAGCAGTTTATATTTAGAGACCCAGTACTTC; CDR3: CASSLYLETQYF
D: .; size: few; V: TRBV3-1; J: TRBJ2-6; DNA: TGTGCCAGCAGCCAAGGGGGGAAAGGAGCTGGGGCCAACGTCCTGACTTTC; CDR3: CASSQGGKGAGANVLTF
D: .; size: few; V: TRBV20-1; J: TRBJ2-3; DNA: TGCAGTGCTAGAGATGAGGCTCACACAGATACGCAGTATTTT; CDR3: CSARDEAHTDTQYF
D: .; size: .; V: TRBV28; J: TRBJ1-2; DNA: TGTGCCAGCAGACATATACAGGCTTATGACTATGGCTACACCTTC; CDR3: CASRHIQAYDYGYTF
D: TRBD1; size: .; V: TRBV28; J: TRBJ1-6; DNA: TGTGCCAGCAGTTTAGGGGGACAGGGTGTGTCACCCCTCCACTTT; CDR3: CASSLGGQGVSPLHF
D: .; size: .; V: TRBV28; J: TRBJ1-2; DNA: TGTGCCAGCAGTTTGGACCAGACAGCCTCCGGCTATGGCTACACCTTC; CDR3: CASSLDQTASGYGYTF
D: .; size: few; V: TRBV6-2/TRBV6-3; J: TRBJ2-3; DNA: TGTGCCAGCAAGGTCACAGATACGCAGTATTTT; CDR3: CASKVTDTQYF
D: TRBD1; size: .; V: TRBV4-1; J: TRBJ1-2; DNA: TGCGCCAGCAGCCATCTAGACAGGGTTGATTATGGCTACACCTTC; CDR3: CASSHLDRVDYGYTF
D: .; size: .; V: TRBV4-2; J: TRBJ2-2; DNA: TGTGCCAGCAGCCAAGATCCGCAGGGCGCGAACACCGGGGAGCTGTTTTTT; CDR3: CASSQDPQGANTGELFF
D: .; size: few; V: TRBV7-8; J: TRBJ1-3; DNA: TGTGCCAGCAGACCTCGGGGGGAGGCGGGTGGAAACACCATATATTTT; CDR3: CASRPRGEAGGNTIYF
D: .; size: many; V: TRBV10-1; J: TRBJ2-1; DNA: TGCGCCAGCAGTGAAGCATGGGATGAGCAGTTCTTC; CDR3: CASSEAWDEQFF
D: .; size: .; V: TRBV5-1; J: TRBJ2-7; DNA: TGCGCCAGCAGCTCCGTCAGCTACGAGCAGTACTTC; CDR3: CASSSVSYEQYF
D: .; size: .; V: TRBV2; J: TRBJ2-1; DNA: TGTGCCAGCAGTGTGGAGGGCTTTTACAATGAGCAGTTCTTC; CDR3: CASSVEGFYNEQFF
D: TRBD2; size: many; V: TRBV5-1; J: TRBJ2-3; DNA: TGCGCCAGCAGTTCACAACTAGCGGGGACGGGAGATACGCAGTATTTT; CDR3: CASSSQLAGTGDTQYF
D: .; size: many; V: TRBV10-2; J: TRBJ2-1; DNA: TGCGCCAGCAGTGAGAACGGGGGCCCCAGGGATGAGCAGTTCTTC; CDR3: CASSENGGPRDEQFF